Shown below are 2 T cell receptor beta chains from a single sample sequenced in a study of cytomegalovirus exposure and HLA in healthy donors. PCR employed 60 Vbeta and 13 Jbeta primers. Assay: immunoSEQ multiplex PCR; the TCRdb copy retains only in-frame clones and omits some. The profile shows 200,000 to 250,000 clones, almost 80% of them singletons. Sequencing used PBMCs. The receptors shown here come from a male donor in good health and CMV-seronegative.

This CDR3 is CASSETETGAYEQYF. As DNA, the CDR3 is TGTGCCAGCAGTGAAACGGAGACAGGGGCCTACGAGCAGTACTTC. The chain employs TRBV6-1 and TRBJ2-7; TRBD1 aligns across 8 bases. The CDR3 is made up of 15 amino acids. The germline V gene has CDR1 MNHNS and CDR2 SASEGT. V trimming: 2 bases; J trimming: 2 bases; junction bases outside the gene matches: 5.

The chain carries TRBV28 and TRBJ1-1; D gene ambiguous. This CDR3 comprises 16 residues. Germline-derived CDR1 and CDR2 are MDHEN and SYDVKM. V was cut by 7 bases and J by 0 bases, with 18 bases left in between. The CDR3 spells CASIPLSNSMNTEAFF. The CDR3, as DNA: TGTGCCAGCATTCCTCTATCGAACAGTATGAACACTGAAGCTTTCTTT.